A selection of T cell receptor beta chains follows, all from one sample in a study of long-term antiretroviral therapy in people with HIV. Data came from immunoSEQ multiplex PCR; TCRdb stores just in-frame clones and leaves some out. Counted here are fewer than 40,000 clones, roughly 97% occurring once; the ten biggest clones make up about 3%. This specimen was unsorted PBMCs, taken 6.9 years after starting antiretroviral therapy. The receptors shown here come from a man between 25 and 39 years old with HIV. CDR3s include the opening cysteine and the closing phenylalanine or tryptophan. The order of the fields is clone size, V gene, J gene, D gene, CDR3 length, CDR3 DNA, CDR3 protein. D genes are given only for firm matches. A row's size may be missing; if present it is once, few, many or a size class.

abundance: .
v_gene: TRBV6-5
j_gene: TRBJ2-7
d_gene: .
len: 13
CDR3nt: TGTGCCAGCAGCCAGGGGTACCCCCACGAGCAGTACTTC
CDR3aa: CASSQGYPHEQYF

abundance: .
v_gene: TRBV6-5
j_gene: TRBJ2-5
d_gene: .
len: 15
CDR3nt: TGTGCCAGCAGGGCAAGGGGGGGGGATCAAGAGACCCAGTACTTC
CDR3aa: CASRARGGDQETQYF

abundance: .
v_gene: TRBV2
j_gene: TRBJ1-6
d_gene: .
len: 17
CDR3nt: TGTGCCAGCAGCCAAGACCCCGGGGGCTCCTATAATTCACCCCTCCACTTT
CDR3aa: CASSQDPGGSYNSPLHF

abundance: .
v_gene: TRBV6-5
j_gene: TRBJ2-5
d_gene: .
len: 11
CDR3nt: TGTGCCAGCACTCGAGGAGAGACCCAGTACTTC
CDR3aa: CASTRGETQYF

abundance: .
v_gene: TRBV11-2
j_gene: TRBJ2-3
d_gene: TRBD2
len: 16
CDR3nt: TGTGCCAGCAGTTTTATAGCGGGAGGGCGGGCAGATACGCAGTATTTT
CDR3aa: CASSFIAGGRADTQYF

abundance: .
v_gene: TRBV6-6
j_gene: TRBJ1-1
d_gene: .
len: 11
CDR3nt: TGTGCCAGCAGTTTGAGCGGGATGGCTTTCTTT
CDR3aa: CASSLSGMAFF

abundance: .
v_gene: TRBV15
j_gene: TRBJ2-7
d_gene: TRBD1
len: 15
CDR3nt: TGTGCCACCAGCAGAGGGACAGGGGGCACGTACGAGCAGTACTTC
CDR3aa: CATSRGTGGTYEQYF

abundance: .
v_gene: TRBV14
j_gene: TRBJ1-1
d_gene: .
len: 14
CDR3nt: TGTGCCAGCAGCCAAGAATGGGGGTTTTCTGAAGCTTTCTTT
CDR3aa: CASSQEWGFSEAFF

abundance: .
v_gene: TRBV5-1
j_gene: TRBJ2-5
d_gene: .
len: 16
CDR3nt: TGCGCCAGCAGCCCGGGATCACAACCGGGGGTAGGGACCCAGTACTTC
CDR3aa: CASSPGSQPGVGTQYF

abundance: once
v_gene: TRBV28
j_gene: TRBJ1-2
d_gene: TRBD1
len: 17
CDR3nt: TGTGCCAGCAGTTTACCCGGACAGGGGGCGCGAGGGGGTGGCTACACCTTC
CDR3aa: CASSLPGQGARGGGYTF

abundance: few
v_gene: TRBV9
j_gene: TRBJ1-1
d_gene: .
len: 15
CDR3nt: TGTGCCAGCAGCGTAGGGGCTCTGGGGAACACTGAAGCTTTCTTT
CDR3aa: CASSVGALGNTEAFF

abundance: .
v_gene: TRBV28
j_gene: TRBJ1-2
d_gene: .
len: 12
CDR3nt: TGTGCCAGCCAGGGGCTTAACTATGGCTACACCTTC
CDR3aa: CASQGLNYGYTF

abundance: once
v_gene: TRBV7-3
j_gene: TRBJ1-2
d_gene: .
len: 15
CDR3nt: TGTGCCAGCAGCTACGGGGTCGGGGGACCCTATGGCTACACCTTC
CDR3aa: CASSYGVGGPYGYTF

abundance: .
v_gene: TRBV5-1
j_gene: TRBJ1-3
d_gene: .
len: 17
CDR3nt: TGCGCCAGCAGTCAGGAAGGGCCAGCCGTACAGGGAAACACCATATATTTT
CDR3aa: CASSQEGPAVQGNTIYF

abundance: .
v_gene: TRBV7-9
j_gene: TRBJ1-2
d_gene: .
len: 13
CDR3nt: TGTGCCAGCAGCATGGGGGGGAACTATGGCTACACCTTC
CDR3aa: CASSMGGNYGYTF

abundance: .
v_gene: TRBV15
j_gene: TRBJ2-3
d_gene: TRBD1
len: 16
CDR3nt: TGTGCCACCAGCGTCGAGGGGGCGCAGGCGGCAGATACGCAGTATTTT
CDR3aa: CATSVEGAQAADTQYF

abundance: .
v_gene: TRBV9
j_gene: TRBJ2-3
d_gene: .
len: 16
CDR3nt: TGTGCCAGCAGCTCCAGCCTCGGGCAGGGCACAGATACGCAGTATTTT
CDR3aa: CASSSSLGQGTDTQYF

abundance: .
v_gene: TRBV19
j_gene: TRBJ1-5
d_gene: .
len: 12
CDR3nt: TGTGCCAGTAGTAGGACAGATCAGCCCCAGCATTTT
CDR3aa: CASSRTDQPQHF

abundance: .
v_gene: TRBV2
j_gene: TRBJ2-7
d_gene: TRBD2
len: 13
CDR3nt: TGTGCCAGCAACCTAGCGGGAGAGGACGAGCAGTACTTC
CDR3aa: CASNLAGEDEQYF

abundance: .
v_gene: TRBV6-5
j_gene: TRBJ1-4
d_gene: .
len: 14
CDR3nt: TGTGCCAGCAGCCCACGCTCCGCGCTCGTAAAACTGTTTTTT
CDR3aa: CASSPRSALVKLFF

abundance: .
v_gene: TRBV6-1
j_gene: TRBJ1-1
d_gene: .
len: 15
CDR3nt: TGTGCCAGCAGATCGGCCGATACTTGGAACACTGAAGCTTTCTTT
CDR3aa: CASRSADTWNTEAFF

abundance: .
v_gene: TRBV29-1
j_gene: TRBJ2-7
d_gene: .
len: 12
CDR3nt: TGCAGTATAGGGACGGACATCTACGAGCAGTACTTC
CDR3aa: CSIGTDIYEQYF

abundance: .
v_gene: TRBV18
j_gene: TRBJ1-1
d_gene: .
len: 18
CDR3nt: TGTGCCAGCTCTCGGACACAGGGTGACTTTGACGGGGGGACGGAAGCTTTCTTT
CDR3aa: CASSRTQGDFDGGTEAFF

abundance: .
v_gene: TRBV19
j_gene: TRBJ2-5
d_gene: .
len: 12
CDR3nt: TGTGCCAGTAGTACGGGGATGGAGACCCAGTACTTC
CDR3aa: CASSTGMETQYF

abundance: .
v_gene: TRBV7-3
j_gene: TRBJ1-1
d_gene: TRBD1
len: 15
CDR3nt: TGTGCCAGCAGCTTAACAGGACAGGGGGCGACTGAAGCTTTCTTT
CDR3aa: CASSLTGQGATEAFF

abundance: .
v_gene: TRBV19
j_gene: TRBJ2-7
d_gene: TRBD2
len: 13
CDR3nt: TGTGCCAGTAGTACAGGGCGGGGGGCCGAGCAGTACTTC
CDR3aa: CASSTGRGAEQYF

abundance: .
v_gene: TRBV7-6
j_gene: TRBJ2-7
d_gene: TRBD2
len: 15
CDR3nt: TGTGCCAGCAGCCTCATGACTAGCGGGTCGGAGGAGCAGTACTTC
CDR3aa: CASSLMTSGSEEQYF

abundance: .
v_gene: TRBV27
j_gene: TRBJ2-3
d_gene: TRBD2
len: 15
CDR3nt: TGTGCCAGCAGACTCACTAGCGGAGGGGCAGATACGCAGTATTTT
CDR3aa: CASRLTSGGADTQYF

abundance: .
v_gene: TRBV10-3
j_gene: TRBJ1-1
d_gene: .
len: 14
CDR3nt: TGTGCCATCAGTGAGTCGTTCGAGGGCACTGAAGCTTTCTTT
CDR3aa: CAISESFEGTEAFF

abundance: .
v_gene: TRBV2
j_gene: TRBJ1-5
d_gene: .
len: 14
CDR3nt: TGTGCCAGCAGTGAAGCCAGGGTGGATCAGCCCCAGCATTTT
CDR3aa: CASSEARVDQPQHF

abundance: once
v_gene: TRBV7-6
j_gene: TRBJ2-7
d_gene: TRBD2
len: 15
CDR3nt: TGTGCCAGCAGCATACCCGGGACTAGTAACTACGAGCAGTACTTC
CDR3aa: CASSIPGTSNYEQYF

abundance: .
v_gene: TRBV7-9
j_gene: TRBJ1-4
d_gene: .
len: 18
CDR3nt: TGTGCCAGCAGCTTAGGTCGCCGCACTCTTCCCGGTACAATTGGTCTGTTTTTT
CDR3aa: CASSLGRRTLPGTIGLFF

abundance: .
v_gene: TRBV5-1
j_gene: TRBJ2-2
d_gene: TRBD1
len: 20
CDR3nt: TGCGCCAGCAGCCTGACCGCCAATACAGGGGGGTCCCACATTACCGGGGAGCTGTTTTTT
CDR3aa: CASSLTANTGGSHITGELFF

abundance: .
v_gene: TRBV11-2
j_gene: TRBJ2-7
d_gene: .
len: 13
CDR3nt: TGTGCCAGCAACATGAACGGTTATGGCGAGCAGTACTTC
CDR3aa: CASNMNGYGEQYF

abundance: .
v_gene: TRBV29-1
j_gene: TRBJ2-1
d_gene: TRBD1
len: 11
CDR3nt: TGCAGCGGAGGACAGGGATATGAGCAGTTCTTC
CDR3aa: CSGGQGYEQFF

abundance: .
v_gene: TRBV7-2
j_gene: TRBJ2-5
d_gene: TRBD2
len: 17
CDR3nt: TGTGCCAGCAGCCCCGGCGCGGGAGGGCCCGGTAGAGAGACCCAGTACTTC
CDR3aa: CASSPGAGGPGRETQYF

abundance: few
v_gene: TRBV6-5
j_gene: TRBJ1-2
d_gene: .
len: 14
CDR3nt: TGTGCCAGCAGACTCAGGGGTTCTAACTATGGCTACACCTTC
CDR3aa: CASRLRGSNYGYTF

abundance: .
v_gene: TRBV5-6
j_gene: TRBJ2-5
d_gene: .
len: 14
CDR3nt: TGTGCCAGCAGCTTGGGTTCCAGCGGGGAGACCCAGTACTTC
CDR3aa: CASSLGSSGETQYF

abundance: .
v_gene: TRBV7-2
j_gene: TRBJ2-1
d_gene: .
len: 11
CDR3nt: TGTGCCAGCAGCTTGGGTAATGAGCAGTTCTTC
CDR3aa: CASSLGNEQFF

abundance: .
v_gene: TRBV7-8
j_gene: TRBJ2-7
d_gene: .
len: 15
CDR3nt: TGTGCCAGCAGCTTAGCCTTTGGTCCGGCGGACGAGCAGTACTTC
CDR3aa: CASSLAFGPADEQYF

abundance: once
v_gene: TRBV7-8
j_gene: TRBJ2-7
d_gene: .
len: 14
CDR3nt: TGTGCCAGCAGCTTAGCATCGGGAACCTACGAGCAGTACTTC
CDR3aa: CASSLASGTYEQYF

abundance: .
v_gene: TRBV30
j_gene: TRBJ1-4
d_gene: .
len: 12
CDR3nt: TGTGCCTGGAGAGGGGGGGGAGGGCCACTGTTTTTT
CDR3aa: CAWRGGGGPLFF

abundance: .
v_gene: TRBV6-5
j_gene: TRBJ2-7
d_gene: TRBD2
len: 14
CDR3nt: TGTGCCAGCAGTCTGGGAGGGACTAGCGGCGAGCAGTACTTC
CDR3aa: CASSLGGTSGEQYF

abundance: .
v_gene: TRBV7-2
j_gene: TRBJ1-6
d_gene: TRBD1
len: 15
CDR3nt: TGTGCCAGCAGCCCTAGATCAGGGGGAGGATCACCCCTCCACTTT
CDR3aa: CASSPRSGGGSPLHF

abundance: .
v_gene: TRBV6-6
j_gene: TRBJ1-1
d_gene: TRBD1
len: 14
CDR3nt: TGTGCCAGCAGTTACAGCGACAGGGTTGTTGAAGCTTTCTTT
CDR3aa: CASSYSDRVVEAFF

abundance: .
v_gene: TRBV7-6
j_gene: TRBJ2-5
d_gene: TRBD2
len: 15
CDR3nt: TGTGCCAGCAGCTTTAGCGGGGGGGTCCAAGAGACCCAGTACTTC
CDR3aa: CASSFSGGVQETQYF

abundance: .
v_gene: TRBV27
j_gene: TRBJ1-5
d_gene: TRBD1
len: 15
CDR3nt: TGTGCCAGCAGTTCTACAGGGGTGAGAAATCAGCCCCAGCATTTT
CDR3aa: CASSSTGVRNQPQHF

abundance: .
v_gene: TRBV6-5
j_gene: TRBJ1-6
d_gene: .
len: 12
CDR3nt: TGTGCCAGCAGTTACTCGGGGTCACCCCTCCACTTT
CDR3aa: CASSYSGSPLHF

abundance: .
v_gene: TRBV11-2
j_gene: TRBJ2-3
d_gene: TRBD1
len: 14
CDR3nt: TGTGCCAGCAGCCACGGACAGGGCGCAGATACGCAGTATTTT
CDR3aa: CASSHGQGADTQYF

abundance: .
v_gene: TRBV5-6
j_gene: TRBJ2-3
d_gene: TRBD2
len: 19
CDR3nt: TGTGCCAGCAGCTTGCATAGGGTACTAGCGGGAGAACTCACAGATACGCAGTATTTT
CDR3aa: CASSLHRVLAGELTDTQYF

abundance: .
v_gene: TRBV7-8
j_gene: TRBJ1-3
d_gene: .
len: 17
CDR3nt: TGTGCCAGCAGCCTCAGTGGTAGCGGCCAGGCTGGAAACACCATATATTTT
CDR3aa: CASSLSGSGQAGNTIYF

abundance: .
v_gene: TRBV6-1
j_gene: TRBJ2-4
d_gene: .
len: 14
CDR3nt: TGTGCCAGCAGTGTGGTGGGGGCAGCGGACATTCAGTACTTC
CDR3aa: CASSVVGAADIQYF

abundance: .
v_gene: TRBV29-1
j_gene: TRBJ1-2
d_gene: TRBD1
len: 14
CDR3nt: TGCAGCGCTGGACCCGGGACAGGGCCCTTAGGCTACACCTTC
CDR3aa: CSAGPGTGPLGYTF

abundance: .
v_gene: TRBV7-9
j_gene: TRBJ2-7
d_gene: .
len: 13
CDR3nt: TGTGCCAGCAGCCCCTCCAGCCCCTACGAGCAGTACTTC
CDR3aa: CASSPSSPYEQYF